A selection of T cell receptor beta chains follows, all from one sample in a study of blood T cells in healthy people across ages. TCRdb re-analysed the 5' RACE reads in MiXCR, keeping a single row per CDR3 protein. The data hold over 750,000 distinct CDR3 sequences, with around 25% observed a single time. The same sample was also used in a study of T cells of mothers and their children.

The sequenced material came from blood. These receptors were obtained from a boy younger than 18 in good health. Both conserved end residues are trimmed from each CDR3.

v_call,j_call,cdr3_aa
TRBV29-1,TRBJ2-5,SVEAMGETQY
TRBV5-1,TRBJ2-5,ASGGSGETQY
TRBV6-1,TRBJ2-5,ASSEGTRSD
TRBV3-1,TRBJ2-1,ASSQGLGGQGYNEQF
TRBV4-1,NA,ASSPLTGTSGYEQY
TRBV7-2,TRBJ2-6,ASSLNGGSGANVLT
TRBV27,TRBJ2-5,ASSSLGGHPQETQY
TRBV6-1,NA,ASSEMGFRGFHEQY
TRBV25-1,TRBJ2-3,ASSDGGAPLTDTQY
TRBV6-5,TRBJ1-3,ASSYFAGGSTGAGNTIY
TRBV7-9,NA,ASSHRTGHYEQY
TRBV14,TRBJ2-3,ASSARLTDTQY
TRBV27,TRBJ2-2,ASSRDRDTLSTGELF
TRBV4-2,TRBJ2-1,ASSQDEGQEMDEQF
TRBV28,TRBJ2-5,ASSKVVGGRETQY
TRBV23-1,TRBJ2-3,ASSQSVSVDTQY
TRBV27,TRBJ2-1,ASSNGLAGVNEQF
TRBV20-1,TRBJ2-7,SASLGGSYEQY
TRBV29-1,TRBJ2-3,SVRTGGASDTQY
TRBV29-1,TRBJ1-2,SASREDHYGYT
TRBV12-3/TRBV12-4,TRBJ1-4,ASSLGTARTNEKLF
TRBV3-1,TRBJ2-3,ASRALSTDTQY
TRBV19,NA,ASSKRTSGEYEQY
TRBV28,TRBJ2-1,ASRESWADVNEQF
TRBV25-1,TRBJ2-3,ASTRAGDTQY
TRBV5-1,NA,ASSTRAGNEQF
TRBV7-2,NA,ASSLAQWAYEQY
TRBV7-2,TRBJ2-7,ASSLVLDPSEQY
TRBV12-3/TRBV12-4,TRBJ2-4,ASSLGGGTAKNIQY
TRBV28,TRBJ2-4,ASTHGGNIQY
TRBV6-2/TRBV6-3,TRBJ2-5,ASKIPGLAPQETQY
TRBV9,TRBJ2-5,ASSVAWGGETQY
TRBV5-1,TRBJ2-5,ASSDAQAPETQY
TRBV7-2,TRBJ2-3,ASSLVELAGRTDTQY
TRBV28,TRBJ2-1,ASSLGLAEGVYNEQF
TRBV7-9,TRBJ2-1,ASSFSIQGLGNEQF
TRBV12-3/TRBV12-4,TRBJ1-2,ASSFRAGYGYA
TRBV9,TRBJ2-5,ASSVGGGQETQY
TRBV7-2,TRBJ2-6,ASSVQGTGANVLT
TRBV5-6,TRBJ2-5,ASEAGGEETQY
TRBV7-3,TRBJ2-3,ASSLMGTDTQY
TRBV10-3,TRBJ2-1,AIRQEYNEQF
TRBV28,TRBJ2-4,ASSLMVGTTVNIQY
TRBV7-9,TRBJ2-7,ASSSPGGYSREQY
TRBV2,TRBJ2-7,ASLRLAGWYEQY
TRBV15,TRBJ2-7,ATSSLGPYEQY
TRBV29-1,NA,SVDDLRLAGRNEQF
TRBV7-9,TRBJ2-5,ASSLAGPIGETQY
TRBV6-5,TRBJ2-1,ASSEGRAGDEQF
TRBV11-1,TRBJ2-5,ASSPGPGGQQY
TRBV4-2,TRBJ2-7,ASSPEGGSSYEQY
TRBV6-2/TRBV6-3,TRBJ2-7,ASSHTTGQKLYEQY
TRBV7-2,TRBJ2-5,ASSLRRGVETQY